A selection of T cell receptor beta chains follows, all from one sample in a study of T cell responses to AZD1222 COVID-19 vaccine. TCRdb keeps only in-frame clones here, not all; method: immunoSEQ multiplex PCR. The profile shows some 60,000 clones, 80% to 90% of them singletons. Specimen: peripheral blood, collected 28 days after the second AZD1222 dose. The receptors were sampled from an adult who received the AZD1222 COVID-19 vaccine. Both conserved end residues are part of each CDR3. D genes are given only for firm matches. Only some rows state a clone size, as once, few, many or a class for expanded clones.

D	V	J	size	CDR3	DNA
.	TRBV11-2	TRBJ2-3	.	CASSLAGAGSTDTQYF	TGTGCCAGCAGCTTGGCAGGCGCGGGAAGCACAGATACGCAGTATTTT
TRBD1	TRBV11-1	TRBJ1-2	.	CASSPPGQATYGYTF	TGTGCCAGCAGCCCTCCGGGACAGGCTACTTATGGCTACACCTTC
.	TRBV6-5	TRBJ1-1	.	CASSLQGRTEAFF	TGTGCCAGCAGCCTTCAGGGTCGCACTGAAGCTTTCTTT
.	TRBV2	TRBJ1-5	.	CASSVSFLNQPQHF	TGTGCCAGCAGTGTGAGTTTCCTCAATCAGCCCCAGCATTTT
.	TRBV5-1	TRBJ2-5	.	CASSLGVSGQGVGETQYF	TGCGCCAGCAGCTTGGGGGTCTCAGGACAAGGAGTCGGGGAGACCCAGTACTTC
.	TRBV7-6	TRBJ2-2	.	CASSLGTSISTGELFF	TGTGCCAGCAGCTTAGGGACCTCAATATCCACCGGGGAGCTGTTTTTT
.	TRBV9	TRBJ1-1	once	CASSSFGQRTRSEAFF	TGTGCCAGCAGCTCCTTCGGACAGAGAACAAGGTCTGAAGCTTTCTTT
.	TRBV28	TRBJ2-3	.	CASGPSHADTQYF	TGTGCCAGCGGCCCCAGCCATGCAGATACGCAGTATTTT
.	TRBV3-1/TRBV3-2	TRBJ2-7	.	CASSQVPQGGEQYF	TGTGCCAGCAGCCAAGTGCCCCAGGGCGGAGAGCAGTACTTC
.	TRBV2	TRBJ1-6	medium-sized	CASGTKIGNSPLHF	TGTGCCAGCGGGACTAAAATCGGTAATTCACCCCTCCACTTT
.	TRBV9	TRBJ2-3	.	CASSMEATGSTDTQYF	TGTGCCAGCAGCATGGAAGCGACGGGGAGCACAGATACGCAGTATTTT
TRBD1	TRBV29-1	TRBJ2-5	.	CSVEGQGLRETQYF	TGCAGCGTTGAGGGACAGGGGTTGCGGGAGACCCAGTACTTC
.	TRBV5-1	TRBJ2-1	.	CASRGGPETYNEQFF	TGCGCCAGCAGAGGCGGGCCTGAGACCTACAATGAGCAGTTCTTC
.	TRBV6-6	TRBJ1-2	.	CASSTTGANYGYTF	TGTGCCAGCAGCACGACAGGAGCTAACTATGGCTACACCTTC
.	TRBV3-1/TRBV3-2	TRBJ2-1	.	CASSQDGLDNEQFF	TGTGCCAGCAGCCAAGATGGCTTAGACAATGAGCAGTTCTTC
.	TRBV7-2	TRBJ2-5	.	CASSLERETQYF	TGTGCCAGCAGCTTAGAACGCGAGACCCAGTACTTC
.	TRBV12-3/TRBV12-4	TRBJ1-1	.	CASTPTGNTEAFF	TGTGCCAGCACCCCGACAGGGAACACTGAAGCTTTCTTT
.	TRBV2	TRBJ1-5	.	CASSANSGNQPQHF	TGTGCCAGCAGCGCCAACAGCGGCAATCAGCCCCAGCATTTT
.	TRBV28	TRBJ1-6	.	CASSWDTQAAPNSPLHF	TGTGCCAGCAGTTGGGATACCCAGGCGGCCCCAAATTCACCCCTCCACTTT
.	TRBV3-1/TRBV3-2	TRBJ1-2	.	CASSQDPWSTPRGYGYTF	TGTGCCAGCAGCCAAGATCCTTGGAGCACCCCCCGGGGCTATGGCTACACCTTC
TRBD1	TRBV7-9	TRBJ2-7	.	CASSQDRGSEKQYF	TGTGCCAGCAGCCAGGACAGGGGGTCTGAGAAGCAGTACTTC
TRBD1	TRBV2	TRBJ1-5	.	CASSGQGDNQPQHF	TGTGCCAGCAGTGGACAGGGCGACAATCAGCCCCAGCATTTT
TRBD1	TRBV19	TRBJ1-1	few	CASSPSAGTGEAFF	TGTGCCAGTAGTCCTTCCGCCGGGACAGGAGAAGCTTTCTTT
TRBD2	TRBV3-1/TRBV3-2	TRBJ2-1	.	CASSQGLVQFF	TGTGCCAGCAGCCAGGGACTAGTTCAGTTCTTC
.	TRBV19	TRBJ2-7	few	CASSGGTDYEQYF	TGTGCCAGTAGTGGGGGGACGGACTACGAGCAGTACTTC
.	TRBV18	TRBJ1-1	once	CASSPSPVGMNTEAFF	TGTGCCAGCTCACCCTCTCCAGTGGGAATGAACACTGAAGCTTTCTTT
TRBD2	TRBV14	TRBJ2-1	.	CASRPGLRSISYNEQFF	TGTGCCAGCAGACCGGGACTACGAAGCATCTCCTACAATGAGCAGTTCTTC
.	TRBV5-1	TRBJ2-2	.	CASSLGQYNTGELFF	TGCGCCAGCAGCTTGGGACAGTACAACACCGGGGAGCTGTTTTTT
.	TRBV5-4	TRBJ2-5	.	CASSQGIQETQYF	TGTGCCAGCAGCCAGGGGATACAAGAGACCCAGTACTTC
TRBD1	TRBV7-3	TRBJ1-2	.	CASSRGGSNYGYTF	TGTGCCAGCAGCCGAGGGGGCTCGAACTATGGCTACACCTTC
.	TRBV5-4	TRBJ2-7	.	CASSSRGGRAVSEQYF	TGTGCCAGCAGCTCCCGAGGGGGGCGGGCGGTTAGCGAGCAGTACTTC
TRBD1	TRBV5-1	TRBJ1-4	.	CASSLGQGADEKLFF	TGCGCCAGCAGCTTGGGGCAGGGGGCTGATGAAAAACTGTTTTTT
.	TRBV5-4	TRBJ2-2	.	CASNLGGSTGELFF	TGTGCCAGCAACCTTGGGGGGTCCACCGGGGAGCTGTTTTTT
.	TRBV3-1/TRBV3-2	TRBJ2-1	.	CASSQGGLWATGYNEQFF	TGTGCCAGCAGCCAAGGAGGATTGTGGGCTACAGGGTACAATGAGCAGTTCTTC
TRBD1	TRBV6-5	TRBJ1-2	.	CASSYVRTGGGYGYTF	TGTGCCAGCAGTTACGTCCGGACAGGAGGCGGTTATGGCTACACCTTC
.	TRBV21-1	TRBJ2-7	.	CASSQDREQYF	TGTGCCAGCAGCCAGGACAGGGAGCAGTACTTC
TRBD1	TRBV6-1	TRBJ1-5	.	CASSGTGGLGNQPQHF	TGTGCCAGCAGTGGGACAGGGGGCTTAGGGAATCAGCCCCAGCATTTT
.	TRBV10-3	TRBJ1-2	.	CAISERRGYTF	TGTGCCATCAGTGAACGACGAGGCTACACCTTC
.	TRBV5-4	TRBJ1-2	.	CASSLGGANYGYTF	TGTGCCAGCAGCTTGGGTGGTGCGAACTATGGCTACACCTTC
TRBD1	TRBV5-5	TRBJ1-2	.	CASSFRDSFFGGYTF	TGTGCCAGCAGTTTTAGGGACAGTTTCTTTGGTGGCTACACCTTC
.	TRBV2	TRBJ2-5	.	CASSEVGGASQETQYF	TGTGCCAGCAGTGAAGTTGGAGGGGCTAGCCAAGAGACCCAGTACTTC
.	TRBV28	TRBJ1-1	.	CASSTASTRPMNTEAFF	TGTGCCAGCAGTACAGCTTCAACCCGCCCCATGAACACTGAAGCTTTCTTT
TRBD1	TRBV19	TRBJ1-2	.	CASSRDRGDLAYGYTF	TGTGCCAGTAGTCGGGACAGGGGAGATTTGGCGTATGGCTACACCTTC
TRBD2	TRBV11-1	TRBJ2-1	.	CASSASGNRNEQFF	TGTGCCAGCAGCGCTAGCGGGAATCGCAATGAGCAGTTCTTC
.	TRBV6-1	TRBJ1-1	.	CASSDSRHPNTEAFF	TGTGCCAGCAGTGATTCCCGACATCCGAACACTGAAGCTTTCTTT
.	TRBV11-3	TRBJ2-2	few	CASSLTLQGGSGELFF	TGTGCCAGCAGCTTAACCCTACAGGGAGGGTCCGGGGAGCTGTTTTTT
.	TRBV7-6	TRBJ2-5	.	CASSLGARVQETQYF	TGTGCCAGCAGCTTAGGTGCTCGGGTCCAAGAGACCCAGTACTTC
.	TRBV5-1	TRBJ2-6	.	CASSSNYPTGSGANVLTF	TGCGCCAGCAGCTCAAACTACCCGACGGGGTCTGGGGCCAACGTCCTGACTTTC
TRBD1	TRBV6-5	TRBJ1-2	once	CASRSPGQGARGYTF	TGTGCCAGCAGATCACCGGGACAGGGGGCGCGTGGCTACACCTTC
TRBD2	TRBV2	TRBJ2-4	.	CASSEVGRAKNIQYF	TGTGCCAGCAGTGAGGTCGGGAGGGCCAAAAACATTCAGTACTTC
TRBD1	TRBV5-1	TRBJ2-7	.	CASSLVGGFEQYF	TGCGCCAGCAGCTTGGTAGGGGGCTTCGAGCAGTACTTC
TRBD1	TRBV18	TRBJ2-6	.	CASSWTGDQAGANVLTF	TGTGCCAGCTCATGGACAGGGGATCAGGCTGGGGCCAACGTCCTGACTTTC
.	TRBV7-9	TRBJ2-7	.	CASSLDYREQYF	TGTGCCAGCAGCTTAGACTACCGCGAGCAGTACTTC
TRBD1	TRBV25-1	TRBJ2-7	.	CASSEFGRGPEQYF	TGTGCCAGCAGTGAATTCGGCAGGGGGCCCGAGCAGTACTTC